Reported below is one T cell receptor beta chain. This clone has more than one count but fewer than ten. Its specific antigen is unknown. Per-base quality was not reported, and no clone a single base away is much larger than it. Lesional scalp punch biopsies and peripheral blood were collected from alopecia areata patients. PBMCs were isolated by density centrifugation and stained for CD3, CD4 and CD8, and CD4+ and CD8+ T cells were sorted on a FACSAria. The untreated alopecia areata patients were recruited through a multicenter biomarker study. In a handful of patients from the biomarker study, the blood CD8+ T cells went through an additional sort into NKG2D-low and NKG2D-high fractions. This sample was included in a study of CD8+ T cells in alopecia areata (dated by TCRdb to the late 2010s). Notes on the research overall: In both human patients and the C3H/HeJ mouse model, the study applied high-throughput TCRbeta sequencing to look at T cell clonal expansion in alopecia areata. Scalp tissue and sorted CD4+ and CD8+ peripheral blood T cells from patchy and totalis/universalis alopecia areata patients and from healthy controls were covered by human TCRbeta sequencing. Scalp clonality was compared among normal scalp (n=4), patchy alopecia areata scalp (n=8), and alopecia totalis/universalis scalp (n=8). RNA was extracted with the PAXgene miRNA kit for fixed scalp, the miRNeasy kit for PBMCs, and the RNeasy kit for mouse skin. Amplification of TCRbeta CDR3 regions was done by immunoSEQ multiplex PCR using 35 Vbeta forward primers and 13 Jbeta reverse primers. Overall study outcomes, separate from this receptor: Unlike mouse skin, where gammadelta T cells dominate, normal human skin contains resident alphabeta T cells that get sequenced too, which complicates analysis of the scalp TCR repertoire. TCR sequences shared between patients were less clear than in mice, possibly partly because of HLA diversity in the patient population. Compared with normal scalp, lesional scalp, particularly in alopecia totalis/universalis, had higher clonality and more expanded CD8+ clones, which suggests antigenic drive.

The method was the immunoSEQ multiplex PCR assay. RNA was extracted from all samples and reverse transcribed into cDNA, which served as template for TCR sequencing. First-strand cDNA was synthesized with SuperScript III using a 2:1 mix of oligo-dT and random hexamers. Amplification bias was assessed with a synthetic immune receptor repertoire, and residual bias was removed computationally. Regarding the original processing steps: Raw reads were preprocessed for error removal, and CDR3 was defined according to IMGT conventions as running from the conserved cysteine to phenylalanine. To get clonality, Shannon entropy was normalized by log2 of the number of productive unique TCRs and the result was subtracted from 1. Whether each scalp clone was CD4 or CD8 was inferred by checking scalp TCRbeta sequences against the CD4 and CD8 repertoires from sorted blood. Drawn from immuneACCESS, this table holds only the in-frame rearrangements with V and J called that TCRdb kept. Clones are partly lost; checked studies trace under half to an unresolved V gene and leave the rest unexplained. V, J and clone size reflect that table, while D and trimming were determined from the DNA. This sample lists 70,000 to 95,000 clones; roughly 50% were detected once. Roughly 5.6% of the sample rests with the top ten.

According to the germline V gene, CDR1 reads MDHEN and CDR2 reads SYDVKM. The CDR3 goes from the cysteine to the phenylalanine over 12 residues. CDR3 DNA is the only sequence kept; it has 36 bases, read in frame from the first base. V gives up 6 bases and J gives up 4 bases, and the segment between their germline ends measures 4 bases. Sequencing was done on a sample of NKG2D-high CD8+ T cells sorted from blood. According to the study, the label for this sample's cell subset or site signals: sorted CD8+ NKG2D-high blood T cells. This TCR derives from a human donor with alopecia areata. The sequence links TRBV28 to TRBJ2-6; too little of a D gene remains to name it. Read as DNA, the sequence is TGTGCCAGCAGGGGAGGGGCCAACGTCCTGACTTTC. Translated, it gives CASRGGANVLTF.